Shown below are 19 T cell receptor beta chains from a single sample sequenced in a study of identical twins. MiXCR was run by TCRdb on the 5' RACE reads, yielding one entry per CDR3 protein. The sample consists of hundreds of thousands of distinct CDR3 sequences, under 9% of them appearing once. The same sample was also studied in work on yellow fever vaccine responses in identical twins.

Sequenced: PBMCs. These receptors came from a woman younger than 30 in good health.

V and J are TRBV11-2 and TRBJ2-3, with 8 bases fitting TRBD2. The CDR3 is made up of 17 amino acids. CDR1 and CDR2 (germline): SGHAT, FQNNGV. With 1 base clipped from V and 5 bases from J, the junction kept 11 bases outside the gene matches. The CDR3: CASSLGLAGSGRDTQYF. DNA of the CDR3: TGTGCCAGCAGCTTAGGTCTAGCGGGCTCAGGGCGAGATACGCAGTATTTT.

This clonotype was counted only a few times. The chain uses TRBV11-2 and TRBJ2-1; 7 nucleotides align to TRBD2. V shed 2 bases and J 0 bases; nucleotides not matched to a gene: 13. Germline V gives CDR1 SGHAT, CDR2 FQNNGV. The CDR3 contains 19 residues. The CDR3: CASSLHSAGLSSSYNEQFF. The CDR3 DNA is TGTGCCAGCAGCTTACACTCAGCGGGGCTTTCGAGCTCCTACAATGAGCAGTTCTTC.

This clonotype was seen repeatedly, ten times or more. The rearrangement joins TRBV20-1 to TRBJ2-1; D possibly corresponds to TRBD2 (6 bases). The germline V gene has CDR1 DFQATT and CDR2 SNEGSKA (reference sequence). Deletions cut 2 bases from V and 1 base from J, with 15 bases between. There are 16 residues in the CDR3. The CDR3 spells CSARIGVRGSYNEQFF. The CDR3 region has the DNA TGCAGTGCTAGAATTGGGGTTCGGGGGTCCTACAATGAGCAGTTCTTC.

This clonotype was recorded at least ten times. The V call is TRBV4-1, the J call TRBJ2-1; no clear D. The CDR3 loop spans 15 amino acids. V was shortened by 0 bases and J by 7 bases, with 13 bases between the two germline ends. CDR1 is MGHRA and CDR2 is YSYEKL in the germline V gene. The CDR3 sequence: CASSQDRAWPNEQFF. CDR3 DNA sequence: TGCGCCAGCAGCCAAGATCGGGCGTGGCCTAATGAGCAGTTCTTC.

Comments on this clonotype: A read error is likely, as this CDR3 ends without the conserved phenylalanine or tryptophan. This sequence joins TRBV7-8 and TRBJ2-5; D perhaps matches TRBD1 (6 bases). The V end was cut by 6 bases, the J end by 0 bases, with 14 bases between. Germline V gene lookup returns CDR1 SGHVS and CDR2 FQNEAQ. There are 15 residues in the CDR3. The CDR3 protein is CASRRTAFYQETQYS. Here the CDR3 DNA reads TGTGCCAGCAGACGGACAGCTTTTTACCAAGAGACCCAGTACTCC.

This clonotype was observed a handful of times. The chain employs TRBV29-1 and TRBJ2-7, with 9 positions matching TRBD1. V gave up 3 bases and J gave up 2 bases; unmatched junction bases: 8. The V gene's germline CDR1 is SQVTM and CDR2 ANQGSEA. The CDR3 consists of 15 residues. The CDR3 spells CSVEVTGGETYEQYF. The CDR3 DNA is TGCAGCGTTGAGGTGACAGGGGGAGAAACCTACGAGCAGTACTTC.

This clonotype was seen just once. Relative to the germline gene, one junction end is altered; a read error may explain this. The chain couples TRBV9 to TRBJ1-4; weak D call: TRBD1 (5 bases). In germline, CDR1 is SGDLS, CDR2 YYNGEE. The CDR3 length is 15 residues. The CDR3 DNA is TGTGCCAGCAGCGCCACCGGGACGGGGAATGAAAGACTGTTTTTT. Amino acid sequence: CASSATGTGNERLFF.

The chain uses TRBV10-3 and TRBJ1-2; D uncertain. CDR3 length: 14 residues. Germline V gives CDR1 ENHRY, CDR2 SYGVKD. Trimming removed 0 bases from V and 6 bases from J, with 11 bases in between. This CDR3 reads CAISESLGNNGYTF. The CDR3 bases are TGTGCCATCAGTGAGTCGTTGGGGAACAATGGCTACACCTTC.

The V call is TRBV18, the J call TRBJ2-3, with D possibly TRBD1 on 6 matching bases. Germline CDR1 and CDR2: KGHSH and LQKENI. V lost 2 bases to trimming and J lost 13 bases, with 13 bases between them. The CDR3 has 12 residues. In DNA form, the CDR3 reads TGTGCCAGCTCACCAGGTCAGGGGCAGGAGTATTTT. The encoded protein is CASSPGQGQEYF.

The table lists this clonotype with a few counts. The gene calls are TRBV20-1 and TRBJ2-7; no reliable D call. Per germline, CDR1 DFQATT and CDR2 SNEGSKA (reference sequence). The CDR3 loop spans 12 amino acids. V lost 5 bases, J lost 3 bases, and 11 bases lay in between. The DNA for the CDR3 is TGCAGTGCTGGATATGGTGACTACGAGCAGTACTTC. Translation: CSAGYGDYEQYF.

The V call is TRBV4-1, the J call TRBJ2-4; the match to TRBD2 covers 9 bases. V lost 1 base and J lost 6; bases outside the gene matches: 7. Germline-derived CDR1 and CDR2 are MGHRA and YSYEKL. This CDR3 comprises 16 residues. CDR3 in amino acids: CASSQVGGLALNIQYF. In DNA form, the CDR3 reads TGCGCCAGCAGCCAAGTCGGAGGACTAGCGCTAAACATTCAGTACTTC.

This clonotype was recorded a few times. The CDR3 coding sequence is TGCGCCAGCAGCCAAGATGTAGGGGTTGAGCAGTTCTTC. This translates into CASSQDVGVEQFF. The chain links TRBV4-3 to TRBJ2-1, with a possible D match to TRBD1 (5 bases). The ends were cut back, 0 bases at V and 9 bases at J, with 9 bases in the middle. This CDR3 spans 13 amino acids. Per germline, CDR1 LGHNA and CDR2 YSLEER.

Regarding this clonotype: The conserved final phenylalanine or tryptophan is absent from the CDR3, which likely points to a read error. The chain is built from TRBV7-9 and TRBJ2-7; TRBD1 matches 7 bases. Unmatched junction bases numbered 4, after V lost 8 bases and J lost 0 bases. The CDR3 loop spans 13 amino acids. The germline gives CDR1 SEHNR, CDR2 FQNEAQ (reference sequence). The CDR3 protein is CASLGQDSYEQYS. The CDR3 region has the DNA TGTGCCAGCTTAGGACAGGACTCCTACGAGCAGTACTCC.

Turning to this clonotype: Without the conserved terminal phenylalanine or tryptophan, this CDR3 likely stems from a read error. CDR3 loop: CASSLVSGGLYNEQFC. The CDR3 coding sequence is TGTGCCAGCAGCTTGGTTAGCGGGGGGCTTTACAATGAGCAGTTCTGC. The chain couples TRBV7-2 to TRBJ2-1, with 10 bases aligning to TRBD2. The CDR3 has 16 amino acids. J was trimmed by 4 bases and V by 3 bases; bases with no gene match: 6. CDR1 and CDR2 (germline): SGHTA, FQGNSA.

This clonotype was seen a handful of times. This chain joins TRBV12-3 or TRBV12-4 and TRBJ2-1; D might be TRBD1 (6 bases). V was pared by 5 bases and J by 4 bases, with 15 bases between. This CDR3 contains 15 residues. The CDR3 loop is CASSQGQLVYNEQFF. The CDR3 DNA follows: TGTGCCAGCAGTCAGGGGCAATTGGTTTACAATGAGCAGTTCTTC.

The table lists this clonotype with many counts. The rearrangement uses TRBV2 and TRBJ2-7; D is ambiguous. CDR3 length equals 12 residues. V lost 8 bases to trimming and J lost 2 bases, with 10 bases between them. Germline assignment: CDR1 SNHLY and CDR2 FYNNEI. CDR3 in amino acids: CASRTEPYEQYF. DNA for the CDR3: TGTGCCAGCCGGACCGAGCCCTACGAGCAGTACTTC.

This clonotype appeared many times. This chain connects TRBV4-3 to TRBJ1-6; D gene ambiguous. CDR3 length: 18 amino acids. Germline assignment: CDR1 LGHNA and CDR2 YSLEER. V was clipped by 0 bases and J by 0 bases, with 12 bases between them. The CDR3 DNA reads TGCGCCAGCAGCCAAGAGGCCCGGGTTAGCTCCTATAATTCACCCCTCCACTTT. Translation gives CASSQEARVSSYNSPLHF.

This clonotype was detected many times. V and J are TRBV12-3 or TRBV12-4 and TRBJ1-2; tentative D call: TRBD1 (6 bases). The ends were cut back, 6 bases at V and 8 bases at J, with 22 bases in the middle. This CDR3 has 15 amino acids. The DNA of the CDR3 is TGTGCCAGCAGCCATCCAGGGGCAGCTCTATCCGGCTACACCTTC. Translated, it gives CASSHPGAALSGYTF.

The CDR3 sequence: CASSTFGGGAHGELFF. The CDR3 DNA follows: TGTGCCAGCAGCACATTTGGCGGGGGGGCCCACGGGGAGCTGTTTTTT. The chain combines TRBV7-3 with TRBJ2-2, with 9 bases identical to TRBD2. The CDR3 loop spans 16 amino acids. With V trimmed by 5 bases and J by 7 bases, 11 bases remained unmatched. Germline CDR1 is SGHTA and CDR2 is FQGTGA.